Listed below are T cell receptor beta chains from one sample, sequenced in a study of identical twins. TCRdb independently ran MiXCR on the 5' RACE reads; one entry per CDR3 protein. The sample includes hundreds of thousands of distinct CDR3 sequences, roughly 9.4% of them seen just once. Input material: memory (CD45RO+) T cells sorted from blood. The receptors were sampled from a woman between 18 and 29 years old in good health. CDR3s include the opening cysteine and the closing phenylalanine or tryptophan. Each record gives: CDR3 DNA, CDR3 protein, V gene, clone size, J gene, D gene. The D gene is left open where the match is weak. Clone size is shown for a subset of rows, as once, few, many or a class of expanded clone.

CDR3nt: TGCGCCAGCAGCTTGAGCGGAGACCTGCAGGAGACCCAGTACTTC
CDR3aa: CASSLSGDLQETQYF
v_gene: TRBV5-1
abundance: few
j_gene: TRBJ2-5
d_gene: -

CDR3nt: TGTGCCAGCAGCTCTATGCACAATAGCAATCAGCCCCAGCATTTT
CDR3aa: CASSSMHNSNQPQHF
v_gene: TRBV5-5
abundance: once
j_gene: TRBJ1-5
d_gene: -

CDR3nt: TGTGCCATCAGTGGGACAGGCCTCCCGTTGGGTGATACGCAGTATTTT
CDR3aa: CAISGTGLPLGDTQYF
v_gene: TRBV10-3
abundance: -
j_gene: TRBJ2-3
d_gene: TRBD1

CDR3nt: TGCAGCGTTGAAGAGCGGGGCGGAAGGGGGTCCTACACCTTC
CDR3aa: CSVEERGGRGSYTF
v_gene: TRBV29-1
abundance: many
j_gene: TRBJ1-2
d_gene: -

CDR3nt: TGCGCCAGCAGCCAAGATAGGGCGGGAGTGGGGGAGCAGTACTTC
CDR3aa: CASSQDRAGVGEQYF
v_gene: TRBV4-1
abundance: few
j_gene: TRBJ2-7
d_gene: TRBD2

CDR3nt: TGCAGCGTTCCTAGTAGGGGCCGGGGCCCCTATGGCTACACCTTC
CDR3aa: CSVPSRGRGPYGYTF
v_gene: TRBV29-1
abundance: few
j_gene: TRBJ1-2
d_gene: -

CDR3nt: TGCGCCAGCAGCTTGGCCCCCCCTAGCGGAATATACAATGAGCAGTTCTTC
CDR3aa: CASSLAPPSGIYNEQFF
v_gene: TRBV5-1
abundance: many
j_gene: TRBJ2-1
d_gene: TRBD2

CDR3nt: TGCAGTGCTAGAAAGACTAGCGGGAGTCGATTCACAGATACGCAGTATTTT
CDR3aa: CSARKTSGSRFTDTQYF
v_gene: TRBV20-1
abundance: few
j_gene: TRBJ2-3
d_gene: TRBD2

CDR3nt: TGTGCCACCACAGGGGGCTTGGTCCTGAACACTGAAGCTTTCTTT
CDR3aa: CATTGGLVLNTEAFF
v_gene: TRBV6-1
abundance: many
j_gene: TRBJ1-1
d_gene: TRBD1

CDR3nt: TGCAGTGCTAGCCGGGACCCCAATGAAAAACTGTTTTTT
CDR3aa: CSASRDPNEKLFF
v_gene: TRBV20-1
abundance: -
j_gene: TRBJ1-4
d_gene: -

CDR3nt: TGTGCCAGCAGCCCTTCGATGGGCGGGGGGGCTTACTACGAGCAGTACTTC
CDR3aa: CASSPSMGGGAYYEQYF
v_gene: TRBV7-8
abundance: few
j_gene: TRBJ2-7
d_gene: TRBD2

CDR3nt: TGCAGTGCCGTGGTGGCTAGCGGGAGATTGAGAAATGAGCAGTTCTTC
CDR3aa: CSAVVASGRLRNEQFF
v_gene: TRBV20-1
abundance: many
j_gene: TRBJ2-1
d_gene: TRBD2

CDR3nt: TGTGCCAGCAGCTTAGGGGCACTAGCGGGAAGCACAGATACGCAGTATTTT
CDR3aa: CASSLGALAGSTDTQYF
v_gene: TRBV13
abundance: -
j_gene: TRBJ2-3
d_gene: TRBD2

CDR3nt: TGTGCCAGCTCACTTGGGACAGGGGAATGGGATACGCAGTATTTT
CDR3aa: CASSLGTGEWDTQYF
v_gene: TRBV18
abundance: -
j_gene: TRBJ2-3
d_gene: TRBD1

CDR3nt: TGTGCCAGCAGCTTATCCCCGGGACAGGGAGGTGGCTACACCTTC
CDR3aa: CASSLSPGQGGGYTF
v_gene: TRBV7-2
abundance: few
j_gene: TRBJ1-2
d_gene: TRBD1

CDR3nt: TGTGCCAGCAGTTTAGTGGCCGGTCCCACGGTAGAGCAGTACTTC
CDR3aa: CASSLVAGPTVEQYF
v_gene: TRBV12-3/TRBV12-4
abundance: few
j_gene: TRBJ2-7
d_gene: -

CDR3nt: TGCAGCGTTGCGGACAGGGGAAATGCCAACACTGAAGCTTTCTTT
CDR3aa: CSVADRGNANTEAFF
v_gene: TRBV29-1
abundance: -
j_gene: TRBJ1-1
d_gene: TRBD1

CDR3nt: TGCAGTGCTAGTGAGCGGCGGGGACAGAAATTAAACATTCAGTACTTC
CDR3aa: CSASERRGQKLNIQYF
v_gene: TRBV20-1
abundance: -
j_gene: TRBJ2-4
d_gene: -

CDR3nt: TGTGCCAGCAGCGGCCGTGGAGTTGACAATGAGCAGTTCTTC
CDR3aa: CASSGRGVDNEQFF
v_gene: TRBV14
abundance: -
j_gene: TRBJ2-1
d_gene: -

CDR3nt: TGTGCCAGCAGCTTAAGACAGGGCCAGCTGTTTTTT
CDR3aa: CASSLRQGQLFF
v_gene: TRBV7-2
abundance: few
j_gene: TRBJ2-2
d_gene: TRBD1

CDR3nt: TGTGCCAGCAGCTTAGTCCAGGGGGGTTTTTACAATGAGCAGTTCTTC
CDR3aa: CASSLVQGGFYNEQFF
v_gene: TRBV11-2
abundance: -
j_gene: TRBJ2-1
d_gene: -

CDR3nt: TGTGCCAGCAGGGGTGAGCAAAATCAGCCCCAGCATTTT
CDR3aa: CASRGEQNQPQHF
v_gene: TRBV12-3/TRBV12-4
abundance: -
j_gene: TRBJ1-5
d_gene: -

CDR3nt: TGCAGTGCTAGTAATGCCGGAGGCCACGAGCAGTACTTC
CDR3aa: CSASNAGGHEQYF
v_gene: TRBV20-1
abundance: few
j_gene: TRBJ2-7
d_gene: -

CDR3nt: TGTGCCAGCACCGGACACTCTGGAAACACCATATATTTT
CDR3aa: CASTGHSGNTIYF
v_gene: TRBV3-1
abundance: few
j_gene: TRBJ1-3
d_gene: -

CDR3nt: TGTGCCAGCAGCTTGAGGAGGACCCAAGAGACCCAGTACTTC
CDR3aa: CASSLRRTQETQYF
v_gene: TRBV5-6
abundance: many
j_gene: TRBJ2-5
d_gene: -

CDR3nt: TGCGCCAGCAGCTTGGGCGGGGGCGTGTACAATGAGCAGTTCTTC
CDR3aa: CASSLGGGVYNEQFF
v_gene: TRBV5-1
abundance: few
j_gene: TRBJ2-1
d_gene: -

CDR3nt: TGTGCCAGCAGCTGGGACACGAACACTGAAGCTTTCTTT
CDR3aa: CASSWDTNTEAFF
v_gene: TRBV11-1
abundance: -
j_gene: TRBJ1-1
d_gene: -

CDR3nt: TGTGCCAGCAGTTACCTGTGGGCGACCCAGTACTTC
CDR3aa: CASSYLWATQYF
v_gene: TRBV6-2/TRBV6-3
abundance: few
j_gene: TRBJ2-5
d_gene: -

CDR3nt: TGTGCCTGGAGTGTAAACTTGCAAGAGACCCAGTACTTC
CDR3aa: CAWSVNLQETQYF
v_gene: TRBV30
abundance: -
j_gene: TRBJ2-5
d_gene: -